This T cell receptor beta chain appears in the sequencing data of a study of cytomegalovirus exposure and HLA in healthy donors (TCRdb year 2017). Notes on the research overall: In an earlier analysis of several hundred of the donors, approximately 300 Gb of sequence data and roughly 100 million unique TCR beta sequences from approximately 180 million T cells were reported. Roughly 290 gigabases of sequencing data and about 92 million unique TCR sequences made up an early release that covered roughly 670 HLA-typed donors. The genetic ancestry cluster associated with self-reported Caucasian donors included 70% to 85% of the roughly 410 genotyped donors. The aim of the study was to test whether cataloging public T cell receptors could identify signatures of past pathogen exposure. The study profiled the T cell repertoires of hundreds of subjects by immunosequencing and related them to cytomegalovirus serostatus. Along with the approximately 700-subject first cohort, a separate validation cohort of over 90 different subjects was used. The study combined high-throughput TCR immunosequencing, statistical association of individual TCRs with disease status, and machine learning to predict cytomegalovirus infection status. A later analysis re-analyzed previously published TCR beta repertoires from 600 to 850 donors and added high-resolution HLA genotyping to study TCR occurrence patterns. In the later analysis, no new phenotypic data were used to find candidate immune exposures; instead, reliance was placed on TCR beta sequences and their occurrence across donors. An earlier analysis of approximately 580 of the donors used high-throughput TCR beta sequencing to judge whether each TCR beta V gene segment behaved as functional or pseudogenic. Donor age, sex, ethnicity and CMV serostatus were compiled alongside the repertoire data. Genome-wide SNP genotypes for about 65% of the 666 donors were used in a later genetic analysis, which treated that subset as a discovery cohort. All discovery cohort repertoires had been generated on a single sequencing platform. HLA typing included class I and class II loci at four-digit resolution. The number of donors typed differed by locus, with about 629-630 for A, B, C, DRB1 and DQB1, more than 500 for DQA1, over 600 for DPA1, and roughly 450 for DPB1. Roughly 5 DR-DQ haplotypes were handled as single units for association and clustering because linkage in the cohort was strong. Among roughly 400 genotyped donors of the cohort, an average of approximately 240,000 unique TCR beta nucleotide sequences were sequenced per donor, roughly 18% of them non-productive.

Library preparation was by the immunoSEQ multiplex PCR assay. A mixture of 60 forward primers for TCR Vbeta segments and 13 reverse primers for TCR Jbeta segments was used in the multiplex PCR. Amplification of the CDR3 region of rearranged TCR beta genes was performed with a multiplex PCR assay on genomic DNA. Amplified TCR beta libraries were sequenced as 87-base-pair reads on the Illumina HiSeq System. As for the original processing: A later analysis counted about 80 million unique TCR beta chains across the approximately 700 repertoires, and roughly 9.9 million of these chains were shared by at least two donors. A nearest-neighbor algorithm error-corrected the raw reads and collapsed the reads into unique sequences, merging closely related sequences to remove PCR and sequencing errors. CDR3 sequences were aligned to IMGT reference sequences to assign V, D and J gene segments. For a sequence to be retained, a match of at least six nucleotides to both a V gene segment and a J gene segment was required. Rearrangements were classified as productive when the CDR3 lacked stop codons and remained in frame with V and J, and all other rearrangements were classified as non-productive. Following IMGT convention, CDR3 was defined as the stretch from the second conserved V-encoded cysteine up to the conserved J-encoded phenylalanine. The earlier analysis of more than 450 of the donors excluded sequences that lacked an unambiguous match to a single V gene segment. In an earlier analysis of 587 of the donors, a V segment was called functional when productive rearrangements were above 56.7%, and segregating when the standard deviation between donors exceeded 5%. A statistical classification framework was developed to diagnose cytomegalovirus status using the catalog of TCR beta chain sequences. A later analysis assigned V and J genes by comparing TCR nucleotide sequences with IMGT/GENE-DB human TR gene sequences. In a later analysis, CDR3 sequences and most-parsimonious VDJ recombination scenarios were assigned using the TCRdist pipeline. In a later analysis, each TCR beta chain was defined by its CDR3 amino acid sequence together with its V-gene family, and reads lacking a unique V-gene family were excluded. A later analysis removed 592 highly shared, low-generation-probability nucleotide sequences to deal with suspected cross-contamination and a sequencing artifact. In a later analysis, a clonal expansion index for each public chain was calculated from normalized within-repertoire ranks of inferred template counts. In a later analysis, generation probabilities were computed with a VDJ recombination model fitted to out-of-frame rearrangements, and the resulting probabilities were checked against IGoR. Hypergeometric tests were used in a later analysis to score TCR-TCR, TCR-HLA and TCR-CMV co-occurrence, with a repertoire-size bias correction applied to the TCR pairs. In a later analysis, false discovery rates were estimated by permuting HLA or CMV assignments 20 times. In a later analysis, co-occurring TCRs were grouped using DBSCAN, with TCRdist sequence similarity added in when clustering inside HLA-allele-positive subsets. Repertoires with fewer than 30,000 or more than 120,000 public chains, plus five repertoires with anomalous nucleotide sharing, were excluded from co-occurrence clustering. In its TCRdb copy, this immuneACCESS table keeps in-frame sequences only and misses some clones. Where compared with another copy, unresolved V genes explain less than half of these, and the others have no known cause. Clone size and V and J calls were adopted from that table, with D and trimming inferred from the DNA. The sample contains fewer than 70,000 clones, roughly two thirds of them found a single time. Jointly, the top ten make up 5.4% of the sample.

The cohort was made up of 500 to 800 healthy bone marrow donors. Cohort members were all nominally healthy when sampled, although unrecorded immune exposures were likely present. The donor was CMV seronegative and was included in the group of a few hundred seronegative cohort members. A peripheral blood sample was provided by each donor, and peripheral blood mononuclear cells were used for TCR beta sequencing. Genomic DNA extraction from the blood cell samples was performed with the Qiagen DNeasy Blood Extraction Kit. Details on this clone: This receptor's antigen is unknown. Base-call qualities are not available, and no considerably larger clone is one nucleotide away.

Broad study findings and their caveats: In a later analysis, several top co-occurrence clusters were reported to appear linked to parvovirus B19, influenza, CMV and Epstein-Barr virus. In vitro tests confirmed that three of the cytomegalovirus-associated TCR beta chains recognize cytomegalovirus antigens. Most CMV-associated TCR beta chains appeared to be HLA-restricted in a later analysis, and the HLA associations seemed to be driven largely by CMV exposure. Correlated functional status among segregating V segments might be attributable to linkage disequilibrium, but an unknown experimental factor could not be ruled out. Most TCR sequences were observed very rarely across donors, whereas some public TCRs were present in many individuals. When HLA alleles, especially DR and DQ, strongly co-occurred, TCR associations were difficult to assign to individual alleles. A further reported finding was that TCR beta sequences accurately predicted the HLA-A and HLA-B alleles for most subjects in the first cohort. Because the 87-base-pair reads could not distinguish some IMGT-functional V segments, including TRBV6-2 and TRBV6-3, those segments were excluded. The only immune exposure information available for the cohort was CMV serostatus. According to a later genetic analysis, donors in an Asian-associated ancestry cluster had fewer N-insertions in productive TCRs than the approximately 690-donor mean. Presence/absence analyses assumed roughly uniform sequencing depth across donors, an assumption that may not hold. The authors suggested that the approach could potentially be extended to other disease states and immunological phenotypes. Compared with equally common non-associated chains, HLA-associated TCR beta chains in a later analysis were more clonally expanded and had lower generation probabilities. A cluster of highly shared sequence variants was judged likely to represent a technical artifact of the sequencing pipeline. Specific HLA alleles were associated with over 15,000 TCR beta sequences at a false discovery rate of 0.05 in a later analysis. Broadly in line with IMGT annotations, most TCR beta V segments showed up in productive rearrangements about 90% or about 30% of the time in an earlier analysis of several hundred of the donors. HLA typing was unavailable for some donors at each locus, so association tests used only the typed subset. In the study, about 150 TCR beta chains were listed as associated with cytomegalovirus. Because counts were too low, 15 to 20 rarely observed V segments, including chromosome 9 orphons, were excluded from the earlier analysis of a few hundred of the donors. In a later analysis, TCR association rates were found to vary across HLA loci, with the most associated TCRs seen for DRB1 alleles and the fewest for HLA-C alleles. In this cohort, only TCR beta chains were sequenced, and detectable features were limited by the absence of alpha or paired-chain data. Cytomegalovirus status was reported to be diagnosed by the classifier with high specificity and sensitivity in both the original and validation cohorts. An association between a missense DCLRE1C variant and V-gene and J-gene trimming of TCR beta chains was found in a later genetic analysis and replicated in an independent cohort.

From the germline V gene, CDR1 is SGDLS and CDR2 is YYNGEE. A distance of 20 bases separates the germline ends of V and J, which lose 3 bases and 1 base respectively. The CDR3 measures 19 amino acids from cysteine to phenylalanine. The DNA shown is the 57-base CDR3, in frame from base 1. Here the chain combines TRBV9 and TRBJ2-6; a tentative D call is TRBD1 (6 bases match). The clonotype comes from a man aged 50-59 years in good health and CMV-seronegative. The sequenced sample consisted of PBMCs. The CDR3 region: CASSARRDKGFSGANVLTF. The DNA is as follows: TGTGCCAGCAGCGCTCGCCGGGACAAGGGTTTTTCTGGGGCCAACGTCCTGACTTTC.